The 5 T cell receptor beta chains given below trace back to one sample, sequenced in a study of technical replicates of blood from a few donors. The table came from immunoSEQ multiplex PCR; TCRdb's copy has only in-frame clones and leaves some out. The top ten clones hold around 0.41% of a sample with some 80,000 clones, approximately 94% of them seen once. Sequencing was done on a sample of T cells isolated from PBMCs. These receptors came from a human donor in good health.

This chain connects TRBV5-4 to TRBJ1-2; D possibly corresponds to TRBD1 (5 bases). The V gene lost 4 bases and the J gene lost 3 bases, with 7 bases spanning the gap. The germline V gene encodes CDR1 SGHNT and CDR2 YYREEE (reference sequence). The CDR3 runs to 12 residues. CDR3 residues: CASSLTDYGYTF. The CDR3 bases are TGTGCCAGCAGCCTGACAGACTATGGCTACACCTTC.

In the case of this clone: Sequence at one end of the junction differs from germline and may be a read error. The CDR3 bases are TGTGCCAGCAGCCCTGGGGGACAGACTGAGGCTTTCTTT. Its protein product is CASSPGGQTEAFF. The chain carries TRBV7-9 and TRBJ1-1, with 7 bases identical to TRBD1. The germline CDR1 and CDR2 sequences are SEHNR and FQNEAQ (reference sequence). CDR3 length: 13 residues.

This clone appeared a single time. Other DNA variants within this sample encode the same CDR3. The chain joins TRBV7-3 to TRBJ2-7, with D uncertain. From germline, CDR1 is SGHTA and CDR2 FQGTGA. Trimming left V 3 bases short and J 4 bases short, with 10 bases between. This CDR3 is built from 13 residues. The CDR3 DNA is TGTGCCAGCAGCTTTTCCGGCGGTTACGAGCAGTACTTC. This gives the protein CASSFSGGYEQYF.

The chain employs TRBV7-6 and TRBJ1-2; TRBD1 aligns across 7 bases. The V gene end was trimmed by 5 bases and the J gene end by 7 bases; junction bases not matched to a gene: 7. CDR3 length equals 13 residues. Germline CDR1 SGHVS, CDR2 FNYEAQ. In nucleotides, the CDR3 is TGTGCCAGCAGCCTGGAAGGGGGCTTTGGCTACACCTTC. Translated, it gives CASSLEGGFGYTF.

A note on this clone: The conserved phenylalanine or tryptophan normally closing the CDR3 is absent here, so this likely arose from a read error. The limits of the CDR3 on the DNA are not certain, so only TCRdb's listed CDR3 is given. The rearrangement uses TRBV6-1 and TRBJ2-7; no check of the table's D call, TRBD2, against the DNA was made. A total of 9 residues make up the CDR3, ends included. Per the germline V gene, CDR1 is MNHNS and CDR2 is SASEGT. CDR3: CASRVEGKE.